The 23 T cell receptor beta chains presented below share a single source sample, sequenced in a study of control samples from healthy donors and cancer patients. The repertoire was sequenced with immunoSEQ multiplex PCR; TCRdb's copy has only in-frame clones and lacks some. This table holds fewer than 110,000 clones, around 89% found once. Sequencing was carried out using blood. These receptors came from a man aged 25-40 years in good health.

The chain links TRBV11-1 to TRBJ2-3; unclear D gene. The CDR3 is 14 amino acids. Between the trimmed V and J ends, which lost 1 base and 4 bases, there was a span of 9 bases. Germline V CDR1 and CDR2: SGHAT, FQDESV (reference sequence). The CDR3 DNA sequence: TGTGCCAGCAGCTTAGGAGCTGGGGCAGATACGCAGTATTTT. Amino acid sequence: CASSLGAGADTQYF.

This chain links TRBV30 with TRBJ1-4; D ambiguous. V dropped 3 bases and J dropped 4 bases, with 9 bases sitting between them. CDR1 is GTSNPN, CDR2 SVGIG, per germline (reference sequence). The CDR3 loop spans 13 amino acids. CDR3 loop: CAWRSLSNEKLFF. The CDR3, as DNA: TGTGCCTGGAGAAGCTTGAGTAATGAAAAACTGTTTTTT.

The chain employs TRBV28 and TRBJ2-7; either TRBD1 or TRBD2 may supply D (5 bases each). Germline V CDR1 and CDR2: MDHEN, SYDVKM. This CDR3 region has 15 residues. V lost 8 bases and J lost 5, with 22 bases in between. The CDR3 DNA sequence: TGTGCCAGCCGCTCTGGGACGCAGTTATTCCACGAGCAGTACTTC. Translated: CASRSGTQLFHEQYF.

V usage is TRBV27 and J usage is TRBJ2-7, with TRBD2 identical over 7 bases. Trimming at V came to 8 bases and at J to 3 bases, leaving 10 bases not matched to a gene. CDR1 MNHEY and CDR2 SMNVEV come from the germline V gene (reference sequence). This CDR3 contains 14 residues. The CDR3 DNA is TGTGCCAGCGTCATAGGGCGGGAGCTCTACGAGCAGTACTTC. Its protein product is CASVIGRELYEQYF.

This clone was picked up a small number of times. V is TRBV6-2 or TRBV6-3 and J is TRBJ2-7, with D possibly called TRBD1 or TRBD2 (6 bases each). CDR1 is MNHEY, CDR2 SVGEGT, per germline. Trimming pared 2 bases from V and 8 bases from J, leaving 22 bases between. The CDR3 runs 16 residues. DNA for the CDR3: TGTGCCAGCAGTTACGGAAAGGGGGGATGGGGGAAGAAGCAGTACGTC. This encodes CASSYGKGGWGKKQYV.

The rearrangement links TRBV5-1 to TRBJ2-3; perhaps TRBD1 as D (7 bases). The length of the CDR3 is 15 residues. CDR1 and CDR2 (germline): SGHRS, YFSETQ. V was shortened by 4 bases and J by 2 bases, with 14 bases between the two germline ends. The CDR3 DNA sequence: TGCGCCAGCAGCCGCGGGACAGATTTCACAGATACGCAGTATTTT. It is translated as CASSRGTDFTDTQYF.

Turning to this clone: Other DNA sequences in the sample encode the same CDR3. The chain combines TRBV12-3 or TRBV12-4 with TRBJ1-1; 11 bases agree with TRBD1. The V segment lost 11 bases and the J segment 7 bases; nucleotides outside the gene matches: 9. CDR3 length equals 13 residues. The CDR3, as DNA: TGTGCCGCGGGATGGGGACAGGGGGGTGAAGCTTTCTTT. This codes for CAAGWGQGGEAFF.

V and J are TRBV20-1 and TRBJ1-1; 7 nucleotides align to TRBD1. CDR1 and CDR2 (germline): DFQATT, SNEGSKA (reference sequence). Losses at the gene ends were 6 bases for V and 12 bases for J; bases not matched to a gene: 7. The CDR3 length is 10 residues. For the CDR3, the DNA is TGCAGTGCGGAAGGGACAGCCACTTTCTTT. It encodes CSAEGTATFF.

The chain recombines TRBV28 with TRBJ2-1; TRBD2 agrees at 11 bases. V lost 6 bases, J lost 7 bases, and 2 bases stayed unmatched. Germline values: CDR1 MDHEN, CDR2 SYDVKM. The CDR3 has 13 residues. In DNA, the CDR3 is TGTGCCAGCAGACTAGCGGGAGAGAATGAGCAGTTCTTC. Its translation: CASRLAGENEQFF.

The chain joins TRBV6-5 to TRBJ2-1; TRBD2 agrees at 14 bases. The V gene end was trimmed by 6 bases and the J gene end by 6 bases; junction bases not matched to a gene: 4. The germline V gene has CDR1 MNHEY and CDR2 SVGAGI. This CDR3 has 15 amino acids. The CDR3 DNA reads as TGTGCCAGCAGAACGGGACTAGCGGGAGTCAATGAGCAGTTCTTC. Residues: CASRTGLAGVNEQFF.

This chain joins TRBV7-9 and TRBJ2-3; D perhaps matches TRBD2 (6 bases). V gave up 2 bases and J gave up 1 base, with 16 bases separating them. CDR1 is SEHNR, CDR2 FQNEAQ, per germline (reference sequence). CDR3 length equals 17 residues. CDR3 sequence: CASSLIGRDSGTDTQYF. Here the CDR3 DNA reads TGTGCCAGCAGCTTAATAGGAAGGGACTCTGGCACAGATACGCAGTATTTT.

The V and J genes are TRBV11-3 and TRBJ1-2; D unclear. Per germline, CDR1 SGHNT and CDR2 YENEEA. This CDR3 is 13 amino acids long. V lost 3 bases to trimming and J lost 8 bases, with 13 bases between them. The CDR3 bases are TGTGCCAGCAGCTTTAGGGATCGGAGAGGCTACACCTTC. It codes for CASSFRDRRGYTF.

This clone was detected only once. The genes are TRBV7-6 and TRBJ2-5; D gene unclear. Trimming took 5 bases from V and 5 from J, leaving 12 bases between them. The germline V gene has CDR1 SGHVS and CDR2 FNYEAQ. The CDR3 covers 13 residues. The CDR3 reads CASSPRRDETQYF. The CDR3 DNA sequence: TGTGCCAGCAGCCCGAGGCGAGACGAGACCCAGTACTTC.

The chain uses TRBV6-6 and TRBJ1-6; D ambiguous. Trimming shortened V by 6 bases and J by 5 bases, and 14 bases separated the two germline ends. The germline V gene encodes CDR1 MNHNY and CDR2 SVGAGI (reference sequence). The CDR3 is 15 amino acids. The CDR3 sequence is CASRIVDFDNSPLHF. In DNA, the CDR3 is TGTGCCAGCAGGATCGTGGACTTTGATAATTCACCCCTCCACTTT.

This chain uses TRBV7-2 with TRBJ2-5; 7 bases fit TRBD2. Germline V CDR1 and CDR2: SGHTA, FQGNSA. The length of the CDR3 is 14 residues. J gave up 6 bases and V 4 bases, and 8 bases lay outside the gene matches. The CDR3: CASSSSGPLKTQYF. CDR3 nucleotides: TGTGCCAGCAGCTCTAGCGGACCTCTAAAGACCCAGTACTTC.

This chain uses TRBV7-9 with TRBJ2-7; 11 bases fit TRBD2. The CDR3 has 15 residues. Trimming cost V 3 bases and J 6 bases; bases outside gene matches: 7. CDR1 and CDR2 from the germline V gene are SEHNR and FQNEAQ (reference sequence). CDR3 sequence: CASSLYTSGSPEQYF. In nucleotides, the CDR3 is TGTGCCAGCAGCTTGTACACTAGCGGGAGCCCCGAGCAGTACTTC.

This chain joins TRBV6-5 and TRBJ1-2; D gene uncertain. V lost 5 bases and J lost 8, with 15 bases in between. The CDR3 extends over 13 amino acids. Germline loops: CDR1 MNHEY, CDR2 SVGAGI. CDR3 residues: CASSLRRDGGYTF. Here the CDR3 DNA reads TGTGCCAGCAGTCTCCGTCGAGACGGGGGCTACACCTTC.

The chain is built from TRBV24-1 and TRBJ2-7; either TRBD1 or TRBD2 may fit D (5 bases each). Germline assignment: CDR1 KGHDR and CDR2 SFDVKD. This CDR3 contains 13 residues. Trimming removed 5 bases at V and 3 bases at J, with 10 bases between. The CDR3 spells CATSGGDGYEQYF. The CDR3 DNA reads as TGTGCCACCAGTGGAGGGGACGGCTACGAGCAGTACTTC.

The J gene is TRBJ1-5, the V gene TRBV7-8, with D possibly matching TRBD1 (5 bases). This CDR3 is built from 17 residues. Germline values: CDR1 SGHVS, CDR2 FQNEAQ. V gave up 1 base and J gave up 3 bases, with 16 bases separating them. DNA for the CDR3: TGTGCCAGCAGCTTAGTGGGGGGGAATCCCGCCAATCAGCCCCAGCATTTT. It codes for CASSLVGGNPANQPQHF.

This clone was seen a single time. The V and J genes are TRBV6-2 or TRBV6-3 and TRBJ1-5; 8 bases line up with TRBD1. Trimming took 4 bases from V and 6 from J; bases not matched to a gene: 5. This CDR3 is 14 amino acids long. Germline values: CDR1 MNHEY, CDR2 SVGEGT. CDR3 loop: CASSWGTGLQPQHF. CDR3 nucleotide sequence: TGTGCCAGCAGTTGGGGGACAGGTCTTCAGCCCCAGCATTTT.

V usage is TRBV6-1 and J usage is TRBJ2-7; D is ambiguous. V was pared by 2 bases and J by 3 bases, with 8 bases between. The CDR3 extends over 13 amino acids. Looked up from germline, CDR1 is MNHNS and CDR2 is SASEGT. The CDR3 here is CASSESRYYEQYF. For the CDR3, the DNA is TGTGCCAGCAGTGAATCAAGGTACTACGAGCAGTACTTC.

This clone was recorded only once. V gene TRBV7-9 combines with J gene TRBJ2-2, with 7 bases lining up with TRBD2. CDR3 length: 13 residues. Germline V gene sequence: CDR1 SEHNR, CDR2 FQNEAQ (reference sequence). V shed 8 bases and J 4 bases; nucleotides not matched to a gene: 4. CDR3 sequence (DNA): TGTGCCAGCGGGTCGGGGGGCACCGGGGAGCTGTTTTTT. It encodes CASGSGGTGELFF.

The V call is TRBV30, the J call TRBJ1-5; 9 bases match TRBD1. The germline V gene has CDR1 GTSNPN and CDR2 SVGIG (reference sequence). V was pared by 3 bases and J by 4 bases, with 10 bases of the junction left unmatched. This CDR3 is 16 amino acids long. In DNA, the CDR3 is TGTGCCTGGAGAGGACCGGGACAGGGAGGGAATCAGCCCCAGCATTTT. Its translation: CAWRGPGQGGNQPQHF.